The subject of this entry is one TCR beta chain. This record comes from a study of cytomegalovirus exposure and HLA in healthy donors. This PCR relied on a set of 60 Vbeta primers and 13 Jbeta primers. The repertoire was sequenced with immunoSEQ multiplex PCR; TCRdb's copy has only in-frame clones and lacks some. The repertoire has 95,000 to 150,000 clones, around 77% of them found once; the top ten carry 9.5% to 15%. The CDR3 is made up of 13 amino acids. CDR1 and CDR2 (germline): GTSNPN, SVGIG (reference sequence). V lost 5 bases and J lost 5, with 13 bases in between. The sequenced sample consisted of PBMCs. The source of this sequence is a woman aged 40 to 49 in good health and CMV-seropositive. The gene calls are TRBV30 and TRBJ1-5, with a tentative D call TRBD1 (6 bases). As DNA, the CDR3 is TGTGCCTGGGCAGGGGCCTGGGATCAGCCCCAGCATTTT. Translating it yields CAWAGAWDQPQHF.